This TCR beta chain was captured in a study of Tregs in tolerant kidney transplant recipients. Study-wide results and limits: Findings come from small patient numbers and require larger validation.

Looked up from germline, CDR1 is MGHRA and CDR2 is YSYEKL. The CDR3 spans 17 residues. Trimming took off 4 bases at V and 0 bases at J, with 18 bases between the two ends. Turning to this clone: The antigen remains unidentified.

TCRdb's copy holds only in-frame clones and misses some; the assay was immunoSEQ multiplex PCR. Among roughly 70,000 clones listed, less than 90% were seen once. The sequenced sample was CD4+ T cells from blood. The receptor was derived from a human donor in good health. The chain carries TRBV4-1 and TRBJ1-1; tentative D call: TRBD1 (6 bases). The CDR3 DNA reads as TGCGCCAGCAGCCCCCGTGGGGGGCAGGGGCTGAACACTGAAGCTTTCTTT. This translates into CASSPRGGQGLNTEAFF.